Listed here are 7 T cell receptor beta chains from one sample, sequenced in a study of post-analysis software for immune sequencing data. Study-level results: Controls showed lower frequencies than patients for roughly five TRBV segments, and TRBV5-6, TRBV5-1 and TRBV20-1 were among these.

Their antigens remain unidentified. Unique molecular identifiers were carried by the TCR beta cDNA libraries. TCRdb re-called the PCR reads with MiXCR, one entry per CDR3 protein. The table lists about 770,000 distinct CDR3 sequences, about half of them singletons, with roughly 4.5% in the top ten. The sequenced sample was blood. The receptors shown here come from a girl aged 5-17 years with multiple sclerosis.

The rearrangement joins TRBV6-2 or TRBV6-3 to TRBJ2-4; 9 bases match TRBD2. The J segment lost 2 bases and the V segment lost 6 bases, leaving 17 bases of the junction unmatched. CDR3 length: 19 amino acids. Germline V CDR1 and CDR2: MNHEY, SVGEGT. The CDR3 region is CASSPWREGLPLTKNIQYF. The DNA of the CDR3 is TGTGCCAGCAGCCCCTGGCGGGAGGGCCTCCCATTGACCAAAAACATTCAGTACTTC.

J is TRBJ2-3 and V is TRBV10-3, with a weak D call TRBD1 (5 bases). With 2 bases removed from V and 2 bases from J, the gap between germline ends came to 11 bases. The V gene's germline CDR1 is ENHRY and CDR2 SYGVKD. The CDR3 is made up of 15 amino acids. The CDR3 nucleotides are TGTGCCATCAGTGAGACCGACAGATACACAGATACGCAGTATTTT. This codes for CAISETDRYTDTQYF.

In its sample, this clonotype was seen a few times. The chain recombines TRBV29-1 with TRBJ1-2; 10 bases agree with TRBD1. The germline V gene has CDR1 SQVTM and CDR2 ANQGSEA. The CDR3 has 16 amino acids. V was clipped by 4 bases and J by 3 bases; unmatched bases: 11. Here the CDR3 reads CSVGGGTGVPDYGYTF. In DNA form, the CDR3 reads TGCAGCGTTGGGGGGGGGACAGGGGTACCCGACTATGGCTACACCTTC. Together with reference TRBV29-1 and TRBJ1-2, the CDR3 gives the full variable domain: SAVISQKPSRDICQRGTSLTIQCQVDSQVTMMFWYRQQPGQSLTLIATANQGSEATYESGFVIDKFPISRPNLTFSTLTVSNMSPEDSSIYLCSVGGGTGVPDYGYTFGSGTRLTVV.

J is TRBJ1-5 and V is TRBV6-2 or TRBV6-3, with TRBD1 matching over 10 bases. The CDR3 length is 16 residues. The V segment lost 2 bases and the J segment 3 bases; nucleotides outside the gene matches: 4. Germline-derived CDR1 and CDR2 are MNHEY and SVGEGT. CDR3: CASSYGDRGLNQPQHF. CDR3 DNA: TGTGCCAGCAGTTACGGGGACAGGGGTCTCAATCAGCCCCAGCATTTT.

The chain employs TRBV19 and TRBJ2-1; the D gene is possibly TRBD1 (5 bases). Per the germline V gene, CDR1 is LNHDA and CDR2 is SQIVND (reference sequence). The CDR3 totals 14 residues. Trimming removed 5 bases at V and 12 bases at J, with 20 bases between. CDR3 loop: CASSSTAQVSGQFF. CDR3 bases: TGTGCCAGTAGTTCCACGGCACAGGTAAGTGGGCAGTTCTTC.

Here the CDR3 DNA reads TGTGCCAGCAGTCCAAATAGTCCAGGGGGCTACACCTTC. It is translated as CASSPNSPGGYTF. This sequence joins TRBV12-3 or TRBV12-4 and TRBJ1-2, with D possibly being TRBD1 (5 bases). There are 13 residues in the CDR3. V was clipped by 5 bases and J by 8 bases, with 15 bases between them.

The V call is TRBV20-1, the J call TRBJ2-1; weak D call: TRBD2 (5 bases). V shed 4 bases and J shed 6 bases, with 10 bases lying between them. The CDR3 loop spans 12 amino acids. The germline CDR1 and CDR2 sequences are DFQATT and SNEGSKA (reference sequence). CDR3 sequence (DNA): TGCAGTGCTATAAAGGGAGCCAATGAGCAGTTCTTC. It is translated as CSAIKGANEQFF.